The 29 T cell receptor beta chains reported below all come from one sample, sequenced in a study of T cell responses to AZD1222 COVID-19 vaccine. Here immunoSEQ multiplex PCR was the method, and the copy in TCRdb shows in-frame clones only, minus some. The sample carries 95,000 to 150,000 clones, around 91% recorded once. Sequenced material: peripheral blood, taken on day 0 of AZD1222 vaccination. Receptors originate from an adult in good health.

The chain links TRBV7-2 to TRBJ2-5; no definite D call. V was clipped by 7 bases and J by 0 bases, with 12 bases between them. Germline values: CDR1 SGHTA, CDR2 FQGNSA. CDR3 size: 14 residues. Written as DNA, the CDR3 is TGTGCCAGCACCGTTGACTTGTACCAAGAGACCCAGTACTTC. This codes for CASTVDLYQETQYF. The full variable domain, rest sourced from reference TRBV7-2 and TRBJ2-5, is GAGVSQSPSNKVTEKGKDVELRCDPISGHTALYWYRQSLGQGLEFLIYFQGNSAPDKSGLPSDRFSAERTGGSVSTLTIQRTQQEDSAVYLCASTVDLYQETQYFGPGTRLLVL.

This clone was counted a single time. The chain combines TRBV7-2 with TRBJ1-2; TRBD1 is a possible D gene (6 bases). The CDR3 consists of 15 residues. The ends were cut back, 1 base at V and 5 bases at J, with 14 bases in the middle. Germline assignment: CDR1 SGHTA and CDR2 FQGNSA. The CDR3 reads CASSLVPGEGYGYTF. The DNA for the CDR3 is TGTGCCAGCAGCTTAGTACCAGGGGAGGGTTATGGCTACACCTTC. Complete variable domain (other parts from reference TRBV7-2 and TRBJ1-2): GAGVSQSPSNKVTEKGKDVELRCDPISGHTALYWYRQSLGQGLEFLIYFQGNSAPDKSGLPSDRFSAERTGGSVSTLTIQRTQQEDSAVYLCASSLVPGEGYGYTFGSGTRLTVV.

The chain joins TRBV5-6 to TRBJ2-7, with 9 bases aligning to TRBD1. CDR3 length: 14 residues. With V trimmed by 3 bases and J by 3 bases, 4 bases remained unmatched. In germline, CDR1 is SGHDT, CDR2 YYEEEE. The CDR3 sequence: CASSSPGQGYEQYF. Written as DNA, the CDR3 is TGTGCCAGCAGCTCACCGGGACAGGGCTACGAGCAGTACTTC.

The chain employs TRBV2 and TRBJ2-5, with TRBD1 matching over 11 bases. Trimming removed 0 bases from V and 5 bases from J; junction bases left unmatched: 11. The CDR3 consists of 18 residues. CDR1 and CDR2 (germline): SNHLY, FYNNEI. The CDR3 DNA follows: TGTGCCAGCAGTGAAGCGGTTAGGGGACAGGGGGTGAGGGAGACCCAGTACTTC. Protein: CASSEAVRGQGVRETQYF.

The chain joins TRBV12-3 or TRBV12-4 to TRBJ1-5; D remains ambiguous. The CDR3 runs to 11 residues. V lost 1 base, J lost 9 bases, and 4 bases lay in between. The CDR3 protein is CASSLEGPQHF. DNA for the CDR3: TGTGCCAGCAGTTTAGAGGGGCCCCAGCATTTT.

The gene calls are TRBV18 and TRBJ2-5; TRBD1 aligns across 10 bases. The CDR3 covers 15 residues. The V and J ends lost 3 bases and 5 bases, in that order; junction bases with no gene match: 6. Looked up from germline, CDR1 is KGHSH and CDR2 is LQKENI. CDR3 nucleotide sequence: TGTGCCAGCTCACCCAGACAGGGGGCCGGGGAGACCCAGTACTTC. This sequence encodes CASSPRQGAGETQYF. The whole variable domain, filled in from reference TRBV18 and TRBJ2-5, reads NAGVMQNPRHLVRRRGQEARLRCSPMKGHSHVYWYRQLPEEGLKFMVYLQKENIIDESGMPKERFSAEFPKEGPSILRIQQVVRGDSAAYFCASSPRQGAGETQYFGPGTRLLVL.

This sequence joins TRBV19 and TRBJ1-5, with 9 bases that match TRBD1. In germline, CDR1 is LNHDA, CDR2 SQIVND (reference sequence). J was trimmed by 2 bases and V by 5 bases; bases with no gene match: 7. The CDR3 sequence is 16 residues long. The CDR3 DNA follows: TGTGCCAGTAGTGCGGTACAGGGGGCTGGCAATCAGCCCCAGCATTTT. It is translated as CASSAVQGAGNQPQHF. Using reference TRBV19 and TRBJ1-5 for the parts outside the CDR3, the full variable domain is DGGITQSPKYLFRKEGQNVTLSCEQNLNHDAMYWYRQDPGQGLRLIYYSQIVNDFQKGDIAEGYSVSREKKESFPLTVTSAQKNPTAFYLCASSAVQGAGNQPQHFGDGTRLSIL.

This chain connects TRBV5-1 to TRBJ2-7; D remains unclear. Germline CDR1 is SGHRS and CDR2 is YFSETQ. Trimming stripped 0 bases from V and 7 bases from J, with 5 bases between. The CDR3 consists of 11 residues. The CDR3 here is CASSLGGEQYF. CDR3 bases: TGCGCCAGCAGCTTGGGTGGGGAGCAGTACTTC. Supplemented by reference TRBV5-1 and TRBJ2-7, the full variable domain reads KAGVTQTPRYLIKTRGQQVTLSCSPISGHRSVSWYQQTPGQGLQFLFEYFSETQRNKGNFPGRFSGRQFSNSRSEMNVSTLELGDSALYLCASSLGGEQYFGPGTRLTVT.

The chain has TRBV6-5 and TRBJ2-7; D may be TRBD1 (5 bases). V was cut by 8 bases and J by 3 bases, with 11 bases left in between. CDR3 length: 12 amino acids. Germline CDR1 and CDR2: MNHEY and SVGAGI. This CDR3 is CASPREYYEQYF. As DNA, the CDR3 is TGTGCCAGCCCCAGGGAATACTACGAGCAGTACTTC.

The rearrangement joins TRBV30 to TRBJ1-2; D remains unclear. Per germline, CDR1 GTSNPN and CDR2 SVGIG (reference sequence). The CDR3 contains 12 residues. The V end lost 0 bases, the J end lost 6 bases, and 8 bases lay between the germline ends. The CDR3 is CAWSVARDGYTF. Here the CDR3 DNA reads TGTGCCTGGAGTGTAGCCCGGGATGGCTACACCTTC.

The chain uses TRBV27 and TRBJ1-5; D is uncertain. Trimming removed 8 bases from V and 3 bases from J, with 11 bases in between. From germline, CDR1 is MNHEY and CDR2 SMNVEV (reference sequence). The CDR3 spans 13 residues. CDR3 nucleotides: TGTGCCAGCCGGGCAGCCGTCAATCAGCCCCAGCATTTT. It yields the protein CASRAAVNQPQHF.

The CDR3 DNA follows: TGTGCCAGCAGCTTAGATCCAGGTGGCTACACCTTC. Protein product: CASSLDPGGYTF. This chain uses TRBV7-2 with TRBJ1-2; D call uncertain. CDR1 SGHTA and CDR2 FQGNSA come from the germline V gene. Trimming stripped 1 base from V and 7 bases from J, with 7 bases between. The CDR3 covers 12 residues.

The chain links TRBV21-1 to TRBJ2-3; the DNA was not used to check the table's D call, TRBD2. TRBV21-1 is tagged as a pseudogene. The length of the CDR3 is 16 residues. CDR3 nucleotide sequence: TGTGCCAGCATTAAACCGGGACTAGCGGGAACACATACGCAGTATTTT. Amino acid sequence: CASIKPGLAGTHTQYF.

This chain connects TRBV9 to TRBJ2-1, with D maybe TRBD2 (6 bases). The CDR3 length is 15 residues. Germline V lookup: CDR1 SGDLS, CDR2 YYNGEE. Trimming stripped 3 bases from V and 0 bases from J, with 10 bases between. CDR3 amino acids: CASSAAGISYNEQFF. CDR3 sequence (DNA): TGTGCCAGCAGCGCAGCGGGTATCTCCTACAATGAGCAGTTCTTC.

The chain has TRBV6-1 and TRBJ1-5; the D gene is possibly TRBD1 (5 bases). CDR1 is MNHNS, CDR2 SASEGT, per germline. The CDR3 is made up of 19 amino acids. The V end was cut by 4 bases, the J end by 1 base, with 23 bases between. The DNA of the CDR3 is TGTGCCAGCAGTGTAGGTAGGAGGGGCCCGGAGGAAAGCAATCAGCCCCAGCATTTT. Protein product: CASSVGRRGPEESNQPQHF.

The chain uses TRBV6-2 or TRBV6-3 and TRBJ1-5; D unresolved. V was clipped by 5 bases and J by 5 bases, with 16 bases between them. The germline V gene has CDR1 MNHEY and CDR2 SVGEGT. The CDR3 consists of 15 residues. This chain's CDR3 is CASSPPGRIDQPQHF. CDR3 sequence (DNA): TGTGCCAGCAGTCCCCCAGGACGGATTGATCAGCCCCAGCATTTT.

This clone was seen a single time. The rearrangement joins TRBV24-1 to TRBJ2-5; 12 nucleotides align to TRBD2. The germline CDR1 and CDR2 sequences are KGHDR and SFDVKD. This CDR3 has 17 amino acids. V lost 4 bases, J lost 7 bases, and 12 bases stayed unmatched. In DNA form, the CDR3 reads TGTGCCACCAGTGACCTAGCGGGGGGGCCAAATCTTGGGACCCAGTACTTC. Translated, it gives CATSDLAGGPNLGTQYF.

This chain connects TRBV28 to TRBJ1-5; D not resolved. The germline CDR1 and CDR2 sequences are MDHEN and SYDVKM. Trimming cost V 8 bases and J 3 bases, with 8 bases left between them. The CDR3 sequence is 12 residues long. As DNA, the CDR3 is TGTGCCAGCGGCGTGGACAATCAGCCCCAGCATTTT. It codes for CASGVDNQPQHF.

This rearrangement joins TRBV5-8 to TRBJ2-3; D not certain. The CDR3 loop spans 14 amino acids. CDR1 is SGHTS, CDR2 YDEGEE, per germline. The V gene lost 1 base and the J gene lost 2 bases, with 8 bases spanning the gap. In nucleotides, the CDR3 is TGTGCCAGCAGCTTGTCACAGCTCACAGATACGCAGTATTTT. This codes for CASSLSQLTDTQYF.

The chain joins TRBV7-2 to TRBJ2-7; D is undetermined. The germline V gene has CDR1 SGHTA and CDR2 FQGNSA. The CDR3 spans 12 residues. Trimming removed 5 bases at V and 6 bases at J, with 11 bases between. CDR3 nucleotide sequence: TGTGCCAGCAGCCCCAAGTGGGGCGAGCAGTACTTC. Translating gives CASSPKWGEQYF.

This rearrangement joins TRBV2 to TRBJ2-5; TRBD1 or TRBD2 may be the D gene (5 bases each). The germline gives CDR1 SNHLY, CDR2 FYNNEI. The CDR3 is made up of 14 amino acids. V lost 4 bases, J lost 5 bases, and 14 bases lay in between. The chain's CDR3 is CASSGDGRRETQYF. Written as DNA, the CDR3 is TGTGCCAGCAGTGGGGACGGGCGGAGGGAGACCCAGTACTTC.

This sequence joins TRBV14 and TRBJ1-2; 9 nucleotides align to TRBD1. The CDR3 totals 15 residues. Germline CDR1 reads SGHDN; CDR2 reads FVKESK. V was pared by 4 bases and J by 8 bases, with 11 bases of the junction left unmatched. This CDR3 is CASSPPGTGMMGYTF. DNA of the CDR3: TGTGCCAGCAGCCCTCCGGGGACAGGGATGATGGGCTACACCTTC.

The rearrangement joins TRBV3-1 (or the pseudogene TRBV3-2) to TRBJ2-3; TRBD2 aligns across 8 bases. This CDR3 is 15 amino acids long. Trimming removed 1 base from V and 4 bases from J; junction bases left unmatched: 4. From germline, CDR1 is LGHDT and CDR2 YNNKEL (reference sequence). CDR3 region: CASSQVSGRPDTQYF. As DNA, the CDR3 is TGTGCCAGCAGCCAAGTGAGCGGGAGACCAGATACGCAGTATTTT.

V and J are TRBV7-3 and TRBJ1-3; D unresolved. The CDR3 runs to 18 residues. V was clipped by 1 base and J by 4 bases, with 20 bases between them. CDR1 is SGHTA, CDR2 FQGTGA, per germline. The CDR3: CASSLSPFRLPVGNTIYF. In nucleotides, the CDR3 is TGTGCCAGCAGCTTAAGCCCCTTCCGCCTCCCGGTCGGAAACACCATATATTTT.

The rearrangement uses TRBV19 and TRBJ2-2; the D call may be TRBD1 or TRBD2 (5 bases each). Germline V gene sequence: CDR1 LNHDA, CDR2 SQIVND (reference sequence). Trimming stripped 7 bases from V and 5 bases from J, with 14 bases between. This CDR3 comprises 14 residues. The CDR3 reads CASKPPGLTGELFF. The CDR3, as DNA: TGTGCCAGTAAGCCCCCGGGGCTAACCGGGGAGCTGTTTTTT.

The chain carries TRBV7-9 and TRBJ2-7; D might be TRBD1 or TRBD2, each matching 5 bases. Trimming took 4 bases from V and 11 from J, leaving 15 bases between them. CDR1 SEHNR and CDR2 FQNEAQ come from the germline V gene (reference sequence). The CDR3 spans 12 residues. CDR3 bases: TGTGCCAGCAGCTCCGGTGGAGAGGGGAAGTACTTC. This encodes CASSSGGEGKYF.

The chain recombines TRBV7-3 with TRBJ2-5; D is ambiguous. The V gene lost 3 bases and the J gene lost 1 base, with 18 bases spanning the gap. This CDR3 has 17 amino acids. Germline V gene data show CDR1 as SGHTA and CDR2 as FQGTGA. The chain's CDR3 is CASSLRPSGTSQETQYF. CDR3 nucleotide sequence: TGTGCCAGCAGCTTGCGACCCTCCGGAACTTCCCAAGAGACCCAGTACTTC.

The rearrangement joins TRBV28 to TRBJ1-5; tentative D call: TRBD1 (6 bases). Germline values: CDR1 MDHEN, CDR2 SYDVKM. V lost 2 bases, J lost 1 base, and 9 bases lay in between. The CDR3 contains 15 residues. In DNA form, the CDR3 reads TGTGCCAGCAGTTTAAGAGGGGGGAGCAATCAGCCCCAGCATTTT. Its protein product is CASSLRGGSNQPQHF.

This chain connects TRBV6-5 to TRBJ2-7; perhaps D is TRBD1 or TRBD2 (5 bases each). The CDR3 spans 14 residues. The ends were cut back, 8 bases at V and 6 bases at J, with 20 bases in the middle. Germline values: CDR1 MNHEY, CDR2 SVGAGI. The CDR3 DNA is TGTGCCAGCGGGGTTGTTGGGTCTGGGGGCGAGCAGTACTTC. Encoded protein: CASGVVGSGGEQYF.